This T cell receptor (beta chain) was captured by sequencing in a study of blood T cell repertoires in COVID-19 (dated by TCRdb to the early 2020s). In the study overall: The collaborator samples originated in the United States, Italy and Spain and spanned the acute and convalescent phases of COVID-19. The prospective study material was composed of cDNA or gDNA derived from T cells, B-cell-depleted T cells, or PBMCs. A de-identified subject ID, COVID-19 status, age in years and sex were almost always included in the sample metadata. Where available, HLA class I and class II types were taken from metadata supplied by the sample provider and were not determined by assay-based typing. The repertoires were released in a freely available public database intended as a resource for research on the immune response to SARS-CoV-2. The samples were drawn from the first 160 participants of the ongoing ImmuneRACE study and from 1,254 subjects provided by 6 global collaborators. Subjects who had been exposed to COVID-19, were actively infected with it, or had recovered from it provided the deeply sampled blood TCRbeta repertoires that made up the dataset. Results the study describes overall, beyond this receptor: The amount of clinical and demographic metadata varied by source and participant and was provided uncurated.

A word on this clone: Its recognized antigen is unknown. No per-base quality is available; no much larger clone lies one base away.

The germline V gene provides CDR1 MNHEY and CDR2 SVGAGI. Its CDR3 holds 12 amino acids, cysteine through phenylalanine. CDR3 DNA is the only sequence kept; it has 36 bases, read in frame from the first base. V is pruned by 4 bases and J by 3 bases, leaving 0 bases of the junction without a gene match. Collaborating institutions collected whole blood in K2EDTA tubes following their own protocols. For TCRbeta analysis, collaborator samples were shipped as frozen whole blood, as isolated PBMCs, or as DNA extracted from either sample type. The immunoSEQ Assay, a bias-controlled multiplex PCR, was used to amplify TCRbeta CDR3 regions from genomic DNA. The paper's data handling went like this. Within the assay, amplification of reference gene primers was used to estimate how many nucleated cells each sample contained. To quantify the absolute abundance of each unique TCRbeta CDR3 rearrangement, sequence reads were collapsed and filtered. Productive Simpson clonality was computed per sample as the square root of Simpson's diversity index over productive rearrangements. This is the immuneACCESS table as TCRdb keeps it, with only in-frame sequences that have V and J called. A part of the clones is gone; compared with another copy, unresolved V genes explain less than half, and the rest is unexplained. Clonal size and the V and J genes are those of that table, whereas D and trimming came from the DNA. The sample table lists 150,000 to 200,000 clones, around 87% of them with a count of one. The ten largest clones represent roughly 2.5% of the sample.

The sequence was collected from a man aged 35 to 55 with active or convalescent COVID-19. The rearrangement joined TRBV6-5 to TRBJ2-7; TRBD1 fits 7 bases in the junction. The sample comprised peripheral blood. The encoded CDR3 is CASSSGGYEQYF. The DNA is TGTGCCAGCAGTTCAGGGGGCTACGAGCAGTACTTC.